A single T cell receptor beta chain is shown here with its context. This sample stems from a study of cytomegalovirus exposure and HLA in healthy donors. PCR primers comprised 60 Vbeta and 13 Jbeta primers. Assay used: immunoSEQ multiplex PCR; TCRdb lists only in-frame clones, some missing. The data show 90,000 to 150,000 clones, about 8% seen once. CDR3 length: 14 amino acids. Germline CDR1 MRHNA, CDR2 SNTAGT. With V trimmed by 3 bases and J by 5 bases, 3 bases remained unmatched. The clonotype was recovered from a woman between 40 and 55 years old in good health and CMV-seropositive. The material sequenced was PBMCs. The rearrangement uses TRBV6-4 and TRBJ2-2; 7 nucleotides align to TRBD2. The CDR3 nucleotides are TGTGCCAGCAGTGAGTCAGCGGGGACCGGGGAGCTGTTTTTT. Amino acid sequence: CASSESAGTGELFF.